This T cell receptor beta chain came from a study of blood T cells in healthy people across ages. Findings and limits, study-wide: Any changes in expanded clonotypes were possibly confounded, as donor CMV status remained unknown.

A second PCR, run for about 7 to 11 cycles, used a sample-barcoded 5' primer plus a J-beta primer mix. TCRdb reprocessed the 5' RACE reads with MiXCR, giving one entry per CDR3 protein. The sample lists just under 900,000 distinct CDR3 sequences; under 35% were seen once. Total RNA was isolated from each sample in quantities of at least 5 micrograms. V lost 4 bases and J lost 0, with 9 bases in between. The CDR3 loop spans 14 amino acids. Germline CDR1 and CDR2: SQVTM and ANQGSEA. This clonotype was found a few times. Its matching antigen is unknown. The sequence was collected from a woman older than 75 in good health. The sequenced material came from blood. The chain uses TRBV29-1 and TRBJ2-2, with TRBD2 as a possible D gene (6 bases). The CDR3 reads CSVVRGSNTGELFF. As DNA, the CDR3 is TGCAGCGTTGTGCGGGGTTCGAACACCGGGGAGCTGTTTTTT.